This T cell receptor (beta chain) originates from a study of technical replicates of blood from a few donors. Germline V lookup: CDR1 SGDLS, CDR2 YYNGEE. With V trimmed by 7 bases and J by 0 bases, 12 bases remained unmatched. CDR3 length: 19 amino acids. The data were produced by immunoSEQ multiplex PCR, yet TCRdb's version contains in-frame clones alone and is incomplete. Here the sample spans 80,000 or so clones, 90% to 97% being singletons. The clonotype originates from a human donor in good health. The sequenced sample consisted of T cells isolated from PBMCs. The chain uses TRBV9 and TRBJ2-1, with TRBD2 matching 14 bases. The CDR3, as DNA: TGTGCCAGCCCCCAGTCGACTAGCGGGAGGGAGGGCTCCTACAATGAGCAGTTCTTC. This translates into CASPQSTSGREGSYNEQFF.